This T cell receptor (beta chain) was profiled in a study of T cell responses to AZD1222 COVID-19 vaccine (dated by TCRdb to the early 2020s). Regarding the research as a whole: TCR sequencing was performed for 230 to 250 trial participants, of whom around 200 were given two doses of AZD1222 and some 26 were given two doses of MenACWY control vaccine. Trial participants were enrolled into age subgroups of 18-55, 56-69 and 70-plus years, which contained about 160, 30 and 59 TCR-sequenced participants, respectively.

Sample time point, as interpreted from the label and publication: about 28 days (+/-7) after the second vaccine dose. AZD1222 recipients with second doses at about 4 weeks or about 12 weeks were pooled, because spike-specific TCR depth and breadth did not differ between schedules. Vaccinee samples came from UK trials COV001 and COV002, including a single-blind randomized controlled phase 2/3 trial of AZD1222 (ChAdOx1 nCoV-19) in healthy adults. Trial participant PBMC samples were collected at day 0 and day 28 after the second dose for TCRbeta chain sequencing. The investigation overall reported the following: After two AZD1222 doses, spike-specific TCR breadth and depth were significantly higher than at day 0 and than in MenACWY recipients. The vaccine-associated CD4 TCRs covered the entire spike protein, and the dominant responses fell in regions 160-218 and 743-854. Conclusions about previously exposed vaccinees are limited because only a handful of AZD1222 recipients were SARS-CoV-2 seropositive at baseline. Reportedly, almost half of the unique spike-specific TCRs recognized epitopes lying outside the regions that are mutated in the B.1.351 and B.1.1.7 variants. Most participants were white British and females outnumbered males, and the authors suggested that clonal diversity may have been underestimated. No day 14 peak-response samples were available, so repertoires were characterized only after the peak T cell response. The 56-69-year group was small, and its depth increase did not reach significance, likely because of low power.

A remark on this clone: Its antigen is not yet known. Per-base quality was not reported, and no clone a single base away is much larger than it.

V loses 2 bases of germline sequence and J loses 7 bases, and the interval between the two ends is 8 bases. CDR1 MNHEY and CDR2 SVGEGT were looked up in the germline V gene. The CDR3 holds 12 amino acids from the cysteine to the phenylalanine. CDR3 DNA is the only sequence kept; it has 36 bases, read in frame from the first base. The CDR3 regions of human TCRbeta chains were analyzed by immunosequencing. The original methods were these. TCRs in the repertoires were compared against a reference library of SARS-CoV-2-specific TCRs that had been generated with the MIRA antigen-specificity platform. Breadth was defined as the fraction of unique TCRs that were SARS-CoV-2-associated. Depth was defined as the fraction of total T cells that were SARS-CoV-2-associated. Using the MIRA data, each spike-specific TCR was mapped to the spike region that the TCR reacts to and placed in a CD4 or CD8 class. Log10-transformed breadth and depth values were compared by one-way ANOVA with Sidak's multiple comparisons tests. The clones in this table, taken by TCRdb from immuneACCESS, are in-frame only. Not every clone is retained; where verified, under half of the shortfall comes from an unresolved V gene, and the cause of the rest is unknown. That table furnishes V, J and clone size, whereas the DNA furnished D and trimming. This sample gives roughly 120,000 clones in total; more than 70% of them show up just once. Just over 3.5% of the sample is taken by the ten largest.

This clonotype was obtained from an adult who received the AZD1222 COVID-19 vaccine. Recombination joined TRBV6-2 or TRBV6-3 with TRBJ1-2; TRBD1 is a possible D gene, resting on 5 matching bases. The sequences come from peripheral blood, collected 28 days after the second AZD1222 dose. The nucleotide sequence is given as TGTGCCAGCAGTTACCAGGGTAGTGGCTACACCTTC. Its protein product is CASSYQGSGYTF.